This TCR beta chain came from a study of cytomegalovirus exposure and HLA in healthy donors. The germline V gene has CDR1 MDHEN and CDR2 SYDVKM. This CDR3 has 16 amino acids. V lost 3 bases to trimming and J lost 0 bases; unmatched junction nucleotides: 7. Measured with immunoSEQ multiplex PCR; TCRdb has only the in-frame clones, and not every one. The data hold approximately 60,000 clones, with more than 80% observed a single time. Sequencing was done on a sample of PBMCs. The chain couples TRBV28 to TRBJ2-7; 8 nucleotides align to TRBD2. The source of this sequence is a woman aged 18 to 35 in good health and CMV-seronegative. CDR3 residues: CASSLEGSGSSYEQYF. Written as DNA, the CDR3 is TGTGCCAGCAGTTTGGAGGGGAGCGGGAGCTCCTACGAGCAGTACTTC.